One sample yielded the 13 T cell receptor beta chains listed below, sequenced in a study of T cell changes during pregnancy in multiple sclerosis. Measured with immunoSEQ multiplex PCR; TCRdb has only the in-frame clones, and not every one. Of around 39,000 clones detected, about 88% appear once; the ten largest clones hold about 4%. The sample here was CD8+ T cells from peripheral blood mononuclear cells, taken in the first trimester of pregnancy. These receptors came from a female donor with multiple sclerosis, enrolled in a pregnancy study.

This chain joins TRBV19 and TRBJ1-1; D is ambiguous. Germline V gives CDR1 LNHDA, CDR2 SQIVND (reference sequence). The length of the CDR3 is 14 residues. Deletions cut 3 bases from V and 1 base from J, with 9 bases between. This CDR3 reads CASSMPGGNTEAFF. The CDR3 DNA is TGTGCCAGTAGTATGCCGGGAGGGAACACTGAAGCTTTCTTT.

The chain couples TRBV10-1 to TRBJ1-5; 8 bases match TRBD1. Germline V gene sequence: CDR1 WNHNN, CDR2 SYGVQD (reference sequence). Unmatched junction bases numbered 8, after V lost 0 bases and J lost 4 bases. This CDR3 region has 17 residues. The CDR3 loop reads CASSESKRTGKNQPQHF. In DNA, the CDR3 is TGCGCCAGCAGTGAGTCGAAACGGACAGGGAAGAATCAGCCCCAGCATTTT.

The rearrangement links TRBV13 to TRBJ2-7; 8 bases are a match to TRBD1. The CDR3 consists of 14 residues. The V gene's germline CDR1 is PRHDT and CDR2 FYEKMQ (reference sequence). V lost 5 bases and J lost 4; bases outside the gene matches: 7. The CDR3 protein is CASSIWTGRYEQYF. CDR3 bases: TGTGCCAGCAGCATTTGGACAGGGAGGTACGAGCAGTACTTC.

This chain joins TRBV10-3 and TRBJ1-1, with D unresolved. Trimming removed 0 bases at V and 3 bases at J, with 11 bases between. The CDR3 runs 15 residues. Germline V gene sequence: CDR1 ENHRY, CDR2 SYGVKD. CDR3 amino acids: CAISESRRADTEAFF. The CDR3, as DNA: TGTGCCATCAGTGAGTCAAGGAGGGCAGACACTGAAGCTTTCTTT.

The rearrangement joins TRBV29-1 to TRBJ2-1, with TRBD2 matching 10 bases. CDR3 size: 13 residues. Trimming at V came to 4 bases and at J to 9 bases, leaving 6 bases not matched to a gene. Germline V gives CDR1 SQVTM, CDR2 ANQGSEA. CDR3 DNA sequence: TGCAGCGTTGCCCTAGCGGGGGAGGGTGAGCAGTTCTTC. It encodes CSVALAGEGEQFF.

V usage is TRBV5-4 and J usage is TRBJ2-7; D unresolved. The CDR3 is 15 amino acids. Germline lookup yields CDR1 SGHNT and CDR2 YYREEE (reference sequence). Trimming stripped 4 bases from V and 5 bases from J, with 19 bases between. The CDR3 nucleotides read TGTGCCAGCAGCAGATTCGAGATTACCCAAAACGAGCAGTACTTC. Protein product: CASSRFEITQNEQYF. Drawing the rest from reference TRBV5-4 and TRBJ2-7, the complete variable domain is ETGVTQSPTHLIKTRGQQVTLRCSSQSGHNTVSWYQQALGQGPQFIFQYYREEENGRGNFPPRFSGLQFPNYSSELNVNALELDDSALYLCASSRFEITQNEQYFGPGTRLTVT.

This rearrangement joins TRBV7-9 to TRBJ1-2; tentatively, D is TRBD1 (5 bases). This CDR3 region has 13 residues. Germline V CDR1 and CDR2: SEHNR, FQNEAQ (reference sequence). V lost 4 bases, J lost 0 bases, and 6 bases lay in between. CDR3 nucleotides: TGTGCCAGCAGCTCGACAGCTAACTATGGCTACACCTTC. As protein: CASSSTANYGYTF.

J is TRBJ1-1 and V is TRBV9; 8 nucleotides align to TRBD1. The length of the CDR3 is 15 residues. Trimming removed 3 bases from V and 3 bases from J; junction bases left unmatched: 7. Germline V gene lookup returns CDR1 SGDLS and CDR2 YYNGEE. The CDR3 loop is CASSDAGGSHTEAFF. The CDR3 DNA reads TGTGCCAGCAGCGACGCAGGGGGCAGTCACACTGAAGCTTTCTTT. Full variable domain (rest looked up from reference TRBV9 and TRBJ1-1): DSGVTQTPKHLITATGQRVTLRCSPRSGDLSVYWYQQSLDQGLQFLIQYYNGEERAKGNILERFSAQQFPDLHSELNLSSLELGDSALYFCASSDAGGSHTEAFFGQGTRLTVV.

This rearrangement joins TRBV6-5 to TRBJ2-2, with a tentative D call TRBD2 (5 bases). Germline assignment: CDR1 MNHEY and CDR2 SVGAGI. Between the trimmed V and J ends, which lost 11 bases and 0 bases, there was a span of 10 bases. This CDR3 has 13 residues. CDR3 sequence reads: CAARVANTGELFF. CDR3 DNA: TGTGCCGCGAGGGTAGCGAACACCGGGGAGCTGTTTTTT.

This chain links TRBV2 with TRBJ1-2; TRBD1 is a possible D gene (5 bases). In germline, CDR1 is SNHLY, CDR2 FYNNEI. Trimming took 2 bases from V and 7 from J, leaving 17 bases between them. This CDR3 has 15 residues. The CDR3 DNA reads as TGTGCCAGCAGTGAACGGCAGGGCCAACCCTTTGGCTACACCTTC. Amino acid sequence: CASSERQGQPFGYTF.

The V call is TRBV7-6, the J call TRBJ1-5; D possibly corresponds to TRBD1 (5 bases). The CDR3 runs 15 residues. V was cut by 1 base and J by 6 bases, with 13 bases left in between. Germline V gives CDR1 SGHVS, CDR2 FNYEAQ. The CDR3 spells CASSLDPDISQPQHF. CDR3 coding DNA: TGTGCCAGCAGCTTAGACCCGGACATCAGTCAGCCCCAGCATTTT.

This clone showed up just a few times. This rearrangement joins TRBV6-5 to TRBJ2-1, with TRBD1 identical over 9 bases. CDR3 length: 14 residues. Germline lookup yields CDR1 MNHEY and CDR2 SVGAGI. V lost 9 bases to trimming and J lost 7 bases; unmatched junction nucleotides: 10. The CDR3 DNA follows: TGTGCCAGGGGCGCGGGACAGGGAAATAATGAGCAGTTCTTC. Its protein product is CARGAGQGNNEQFF.

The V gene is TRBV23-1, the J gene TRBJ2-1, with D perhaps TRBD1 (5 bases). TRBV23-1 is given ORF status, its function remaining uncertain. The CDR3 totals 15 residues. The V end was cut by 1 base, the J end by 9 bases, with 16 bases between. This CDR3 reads CASSQLVTERGEQFF. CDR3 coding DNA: TGCGCCAGCAGTCAATTGGTGACAGAACGAGGTGAGCAGTTCTTC.